Following are 9 T cell receptor beta chains from one sample sequenced in a study of blood T cell repertoires in COVID-19. Using immunoSEQ multiplex PCR, the repertoire was profiled, and TCRdb retains in-frame clones only, with some absent. This sample has approximately 280,000 clones, with roughly 85% found just once. Sequencing was performed on PBMCs or T cells enriched from blood (not recorded which). All receptors come from a woman aged 45-59 years who had recovered from COVID-19.

The chain uses TRBV5-1 and TRBJ2-7; TRBD2 matches at 10 bases. CDR1 SGHRS and CDR2 YFSETQ come from the germline V gene. The CDR3 consists of 15 residues. Germline trimming cut 3 bases from V and 7 bases from J; bases unmatched to any gene: 10. CDR3 protein: CASSWLTSGLREQYF. Written as DNA, the CDR3 is TGCGCCAGCAGCTGGCTGACTAGCGGGTTACGGGAGCAGTACTTC.

J is TRBJ1-6 and V is TRBV9; a possible D gene is TRBD1 (5 bases). The V gene lost 3 bases and the J gene lost 7 bases, with 14 bases spanning the gap. Germline V CDR1 and CDR2: SGDLS, YYNGEE. The CDR3 is 15 amino acids. The CDR3 DNA follows: TGTGCCAGCAGCGCGACCAGGGAAACGAATTCACCCCTCCACTTT. Protein product: CASSATRETNSPLHF.

This chain uses TRBV28 with TRBJ1-5; 9 bases line up with TRBD1. Germline V CDR1 and CDR2: MDHEN, SYDVKM. This CDR3 is built from 16 residues. Trimming cost V 6 bases and J 2 bases; bases outside gene matches: 8. The CDR3 sequence: CASRSGTGWGNQPQHF. The CDR3 coding sequence is TGTGCCAGCAGGTCCGGGACAGGGTGGGGCAATCAGCCCCAGCATTTT. Full variable domain (outside the CDR3, taken from reference TRBV28 and TRBJ1-5): DVKVTQSSRYLVKRTGEKVFLECVQDMDHENMFWYRQDPGLGLRLIYFSYDVKMKEKGDIPEGYSVSREKKERFSLILESASTNQTSMYLCASRSGTGWGNQPQHFGDGTRLSIL.

The chain has TRBV2 and TRBJ1-2; D is uncertain. V was trimmed by 2 bases and J by 2 bases, leaving 9 bases between them. CDR3 size: 14 residues. The germline V gene has CDR1 SNHLY and CDR2 FYNNEI. CDR3 DNA sequence: TGTGCCAGCAGTGAAACAAGAGGGAACTATGGCTACACCTTC. Translating it yields CASSETRGNYGYTF.

The rearrangement links TRBV29-1 to TRBJ2-1; 8 bases map to TRBD2. J gave up 4 bases and V 4 bases, and 9 bases lay outside the gene matches. There are 15 residues in the CDR3. Germline V gives CDR1 SQVTM, CDR2 ANQGSEA. The CDR3 is CSVAGHLAGYNEQFF. Here the CDR3 DNA reads TGCAGCGTTGCTGGACACTTAGCGGGGTACAATGAGCAGTTCTTC.

The chain recombines TRBV7-2 with TRBJ1-6; 7 bases agree with TRBD1. V trimming: 1 base; J trimming: 9 bases; junction bases outside the gene matches: 6. The CDR3 runs to 15 residues. Germline CDR1 SGHTA, CDR2 FQGNSA. CDR3 region: CASSLDSQGGSPLHF. The CDR3 DNA follows: TGTGCCAGCAGCTTAGATTCGCAGGGGGGTTCACCCCTCCACTTT.

The rearrangement joins TRBV2 to TRBJ1-5; 12 positions agree with TRBD1. The junction had 4 bases not matched to a gene; V was cut back by 6 bases and J by 7 bases. Looked up from germline, CDR1 is SNHLY and CDR2 is FYNNEI. The CDR3 is 14 residues long. CDR3 bases: TGTGCCAGCAGGGGGACAGGGGGCGAACAGCCCCAGCATTTT. Encoded protein: CASRGTGGEQPQHF.

This clone appeared once. The V gene is TRBV5-6, the J gene TRBJ1-2; no definite D call. Germline CDR1 and CDR2: SGHDT and YYEEEE. V dropped 4 bases and J dropped 6 bases, with 16 bases sitting between them. The CDR3 contains 14 residues. The CDR3 reads CASSASGVGDGYTF. As DNA, the CDR3 is TGTGCCAGCAGCGCCTCCGGGGTTGGGGATGGCTACACCTTC. Full variable domain (rest looked up from reference TRBV5-6 and TRBJ1-2): DAGVTQSPTHLIKTRGQQVTLRCSPKSGHDTVSWYQQALGQGPQFIFQYYEEEERQRGNFPDRFSGHQFPNYSSELNVNALLLGDSALYLCASSASGVGDGYTFGSGTRLTVV.

The chain employs TRBV27 and TRBJ2-1, with 7 bases aligning to TRBD1. This CDR3 spans 16 amino acids. Trimming at V came to 4 bases and at J to 7 bases, leaving 13 bases not matched to a gene. Germline V gene lookup returns CDR1 MNHEY and CDR2 SMNVEV (reference sequence). CDR3 protein: CASSWAPRDSTNEQFF. The DNA for the CDR3 is TGTGCCAGCAGTTGGGCACCCCGGGACAGTACAAATGAGCAGTTCTTC.